This TCR beta chain is drawn from a study of human T cells and chemical hapten exposure. What the library attached to individual cDNA molecules were unique molecular identifiers. Each CDR3 protein is one row after TCRdb ran MiXCR on the RACE reads. The table has some 90,000 distinct CDR3 sequences, approximately 9% seen once. Specified time point: healthy volunteer bleed at 2 weeks. Total RNA came from unfractionated whole blood. With regard to this clonotype: The junction and the germline gene differ at one end; a read error may be behind it.

The CDR3 runs to 14 residues. The germline CDR1 and CDR2 sequences are SGHRS and YFSETQ. V usage is TRBV5-1 and J usage is TRBJ2-7; either TRBD1 or TRBD2 may supply D (5 bases each). The clonotype comes from a female donor in good health. Some clones in this sample may be carry-over from other donors' samples. Sequencing input: whole blood. The CDR3 protein is CASRLVGGKYEQYF. CDR3 in DNA: TGCGCCAGCAGATTGGTTGGGGGAAAGTACGAGCAGTACTTC.